The rows below give T cell receptor beta chains drawn from one sample of a study of T-cell memory formation after mild COVID-19. Via MiXCR, TCRdb re-called the 5' RACE reads, giving one row per CDR3 protein. The top ten hold 22% of the sample, which has about 280,000 distinct CDR3 sequences, around 8% seen once. The sample taken for sequencing was PBMCs or a T cell subset sorted from them (not recorded which). The receptors originated from a man younger than 35 who had mild COVID-19 (a few samples of this study predate the infection). Cell type and time point are not known. Each CDR3 is given with its conserved first and last residue. A D gene is named only where the DNA matches it firmly. For some rows the clone size is stated as once, few or many, or as a class when expanded; others skip it.

TRBJ1-4 many TRBV12-3/TRBV12-4 TRBD1 CASSPRQGTEKLFF TGTGCCAGCAGCCCGCGACAGGGTACTGAAAAACTGTTTTTT
TRBJ1-2 many TRBV7-3 . CASSLQGVYGYTF TGTGCCAGCAGCTTACAGGGAGTCTATGGCTACACCTTC
TRBJ1-3 many TRBV15 . CATSRGWQEGDTIYF TGTGCCACCAGCAGAGGTTGGCAGGAGGGGGACACCATATATTTT
TRBJ2-3 many TRBV5-6 TRBD2 CASSFREEGDTQYF TGTGCCAGCAGCTTTCGGGAGGAAGGAGATACGCAGTATTTT
TRBJ2-3 many TRBV5-1 TRBD2 CASGEGFDGGATDTQYF TGCGCCAGCGGGGAGGGCTTCGACGGGGGGGCTACAGATACGCAGTATTTT
TRBJ2-3 few TRBV12-5 . CASGSDAGDTQYF TGTGCTAGTGGTTCCGATGCGGGAGATACGCAGTATTTT
TRBJ1-4 few TRBV3-1 TRBD1 CASSQVQGALEKLFF TGTGCCAGCAGCCAAGTCCAGGGGGCCCTGGAAAAACTGTTTTTT
TRBJ2-5 . TRBV20-1 TRBD1 CSAHRGQETQYF TGCAGTGCTCACAGGGGCCAAGAGACCCAGTACTTC
TRBJ1-2 many TRBV6-5 TRBD1 CASSYGQGRVTF TGTGCCAGCAGTTACGGACAGGGCCGTGTGACCTTC
TRBJ1-6 many TRBV9 . CASNHGSNNSPLHF TGTGCCAGCAACCACGGGAGCAATAATTCACCCCTCCACTTT
TRBJ1-5 . TRBV19 . CASSTRPGEGPSQPQHF TGTGCCAGTAGTACCCGCCCGGGCGAGGGGCCGTCACAGCCCCAGCATTTT
TRBJ2-3 many TRBV7-2 . CASSPVDSTDTQYF TGTGCCAGCAGCCCAGTAGACAGTACAGATACGCAGTATTTT
TRBJ2-1 many TRBV11-2 TRBD1 CASSLTRQGTYNEQFF TGTGCCAGCAGCCTCACGCGACAGGGTACCTACAATGAGCAGTTCTTC
TRBJ1-2 few TRBV7-2 TRBD1 CASSFRGQGGRSNYGYTF TGTGCCAGCAGCTTCAGGGGACAGGGAGGACGATCAAACTATGGCTACACCTTC
TRBJ2-2 few TRBV14 . CASSQVTIHTGELFF TGTGCCAGCAGCCAAGTCACCATACACACCGGGGAGCTGTTTTTT
TRBJ1-3 . TRBV7-9 . CASSFREWSSGNTIYF TGTGCCAGCAGCTTCAGGGAGTGGAGCTCTGGAAACACCATATATTTT
TRBJ2-6 . TRBV12-3/TRBV12-4 . CASSLTGGANVLTF TGTGCCAGCAGTTTGACAGGTGGGGCCAACGTCCTGACTTTC
TRBJ2-5 few TRBV7-6 TRBD2 CASSTRGTSGDPEETQYF TGTGCCAGCAGCACCCGTGGAACTAGCGGGGACCCCGAAGAGACCCAGTACTTC
TRBJ2-4 . TRBV4-2 . CASSSPGLDFKNIQYF TGTGCCAGCAGCTCACCGGGCCTCGACTTCAAAAACATTCAGTACTTC
TRBJ1-1 few TRBV4-2 . CASSQSGLNTEAFF TGTGCCAGCAGCCAGTCGGGCCTCAACACTGAAGCTTTCTTT
TRBJ2-3 once TRBV12-3/TRBV12-4 TRBD1 CASRLGQGADTQYF TGTGCCAGCAGACTGGGACAGGGGGCAGATACGCAGTATTTT
TRBJ1-2 few TRBV6-5 TRBD1 CASSAAGGYYGYTF TGTGCCAGCAGCGCAGCAGGGGGCTACTATGGCTACACCTTC
TRBJ2-5 few TRBV20-1 TRBD2 CTGTSGDQETQYF TGCACTGGGACTAGCGGAGACCAAGAGACCCAGTACTTC
TRBJ2-1 many TRBV6-5 TRBD2 CASSYAHGGVDEQFF TGTGCCAGCAGTTACGCCCACGGGGGGGTCGATGAGCAGTTCTTC
TRBJ1-5 many TRBV7-8 TRBD1 CASSLWTGGNQPQHF TGTGCCAGCAGCTTATGGACAGGGGGCAATCAGCCCCAGCATTTT
TRBJ2-7 few TRBV13 . CASSEGTVGLEQYF TGTGCCAGCAGCGAAGGGACGGTGGGGCTCGAGCAGTACTTC
TRBJ1-5 few TRBV20-1 . CSASMVGVRPASPYQPQHF TGCAGTGCTAGCATGGTAGGGGTAAGGCCTGCCTCACCCTATCAGCCCCAGCATTTT
TRBJ2-5 . TRBV5-1 TRBD1 CASSLRTGGEETQYF TGCGCCAGCAGCCTGCGGACAGGGGGAGAGGAGACCCAGTACTTC
TRBJ2-5 few TRBV7-9 . CASRQARGREETQYF TGTGCCAGCAGGCAGGCCAGGGGCCGGGAAGAGACCCAGTACTTC
TRBJ2-1 . TRBV7-9 TRBD2 CASSFPERGNNNEQFF TGTGCCAGCAGCTTCCCAGAGCGGGGGAACAACAATGAGCAGTTCTTC
TRBJ2-1 many TRBV4-1 TRBD1 CASSPSGTGSTKQFF TGCGCCAGCAGCCCTTCAGGGACAGGGTCGACGAAGCAGTTCTTC
TRBJ2-2 few TRBV30 TRBD1 CAWNSGGTGELFF TGTGCCTGGAATTCAGGGGGAACCGGGGAGCTGTTTTTT
TRBJ1-1 few TRBV12-3/TRBV12-4 TRBD1 CASTPTTGTRAFF TGTGCCAGCACCCCTACGACAGGGACCAGGGCTTTCTTT
TRBJ1-1 . TRBV20-1 . CSARDRRDPNTEAFF TGCAGTGCTAGAGATCGGAGGGACCCAAACACTGAAGCTTTCTTT
TRBJ2-3 many TRBV7-9 TRBD2 CASRVTSGASTDTQYF TGTGCCAGCAGGGTAACTAGCGGGGCAAGCACAGATACGCAGTATTTT
TRBJ2-6 few TRBV15 . CATSREPGLVLTF TGTGCCACCAGCAGAGAACCGGGCCTAGTCCTGACTTTC
TRBJ2-1 many TRBV12-3/TRBV12-4 TRBD2 CASRISGGVYNEQFF TGTGCCAGCCGCATTAGCGGGGGTGTCTACAATGAGCAGTTCTTC
TRBJ1-6 . TRBV24-1 . CATSEGPRSPLHF TGTGCCACCAGTGAGGGACCACGGTCACCCCTCCACTTT
TRBJ2-7 . TRBV12-3/TRBV12-4 . CASSEVTGYPYEQYF TGTGCCAGCAGTGAGGTGACAGGATACCCCTACGAGCAGTACTTC
TRBJ2-5 few TRBV11-2 . CASSFWGNEETQYF TGTGCCAGCAGCTTCTGGGGGAATGAAGAGACCCAGTACTTC
TRBJ2-3 few TRBV7-9 . CASSLQGSPTDTQYF TGTGCCAGCAGCCTCCAGGGAAGCCCCACAGATACGCAGTATTTT
TRBJ2-3 many TRBV5-1 . CASSQGRGSSTDTQYF TGCGCCAGCAGCCAGGGACGAGGCTCTAGCACAGATACGCAGTATTTT
TRBJ2-7 . TRBV5-5 . CASSLIGRGDEQYF TGTGCCAGCAGCTTGATCGGCAGGGGGGACGAGCAGTACTTC
TRBJ2-1 few TRBV20-1 TRBD2 CSARDVAGGYNEQFF TGCAGTGCTAGAGATGTAGCGGGGGGGTACAATGAGCAGTTCTTC
TRBJ1-6 . TRBV11-2 . CASSRPGSVGSPLHF TGTGCCAGCAGCAGACCTGGGTCTGTAGGCTCACCCCTCCACTTT
TRBJ2-3 many TRBV5-1 TRBD1 CASKTGAPGTDTQYF TGCGCCAGCAAGACAGGGGCGCCAGGTACAGATACGCAGTATTTT
TRBJ2-2 . TRBV7-2 . CASSLLDVEGGELFF TGTGCCAGCAGCTTACTCGACGTAGAAGGCGGGGAGCTGTTTTTT
TRBJ2-4 . TRBV4-2 TRBD2 CASRAGGIQYF TGTGCCAGCAGGGCGGGGGGCATTCAGTACTTC
TRBJ1-3 few TRBV10-3 . CAISESVRYSGNTIYF TGTGCCATCAGTGAGTCTGTCCGCTACTCTGGAAACACCATATATTTT
TRBJ1-6 . TRBV7-3 . CASSPEEGLPLHF TGTGCCAGCAGCCCCGAGGAGGGCCTCCCCCTCCACTTT